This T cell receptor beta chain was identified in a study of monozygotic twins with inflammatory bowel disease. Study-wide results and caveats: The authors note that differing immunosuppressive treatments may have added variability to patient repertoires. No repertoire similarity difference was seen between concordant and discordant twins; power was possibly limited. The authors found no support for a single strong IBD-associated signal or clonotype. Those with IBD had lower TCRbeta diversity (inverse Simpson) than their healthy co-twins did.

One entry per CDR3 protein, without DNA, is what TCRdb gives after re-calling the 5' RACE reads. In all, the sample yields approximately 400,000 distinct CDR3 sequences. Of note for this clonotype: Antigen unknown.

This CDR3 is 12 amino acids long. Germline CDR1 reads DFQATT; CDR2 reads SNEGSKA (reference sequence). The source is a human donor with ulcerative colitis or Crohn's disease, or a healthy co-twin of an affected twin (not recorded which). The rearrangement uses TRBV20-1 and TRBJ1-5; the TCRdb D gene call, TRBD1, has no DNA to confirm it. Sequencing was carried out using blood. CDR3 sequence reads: CSALRGGQPQHF.